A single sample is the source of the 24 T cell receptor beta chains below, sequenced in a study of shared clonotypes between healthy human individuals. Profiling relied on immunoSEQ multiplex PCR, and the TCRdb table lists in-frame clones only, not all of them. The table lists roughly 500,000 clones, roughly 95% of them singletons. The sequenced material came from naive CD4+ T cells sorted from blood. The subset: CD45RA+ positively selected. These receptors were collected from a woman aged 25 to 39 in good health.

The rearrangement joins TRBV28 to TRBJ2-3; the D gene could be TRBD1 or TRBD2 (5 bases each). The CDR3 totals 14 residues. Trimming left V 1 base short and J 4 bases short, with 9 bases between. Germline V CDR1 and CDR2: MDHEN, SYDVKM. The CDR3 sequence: CASSLYQGADTQYF. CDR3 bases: TGTGCCAGCAGTTTATACCAGGGAGCAGATACGCAGTATTTT.

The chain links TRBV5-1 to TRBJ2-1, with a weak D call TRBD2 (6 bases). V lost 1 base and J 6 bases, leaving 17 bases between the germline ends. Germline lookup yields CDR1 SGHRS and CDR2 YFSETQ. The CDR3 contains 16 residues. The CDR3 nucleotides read TGCGCCAGCAGCTTGATTGGGGGGAGAGTTCCCAATGAGCAGTTCTTC. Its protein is CASSLIGGRVPNEQFF. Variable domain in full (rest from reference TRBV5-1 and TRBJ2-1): KAGVTQTPRYLIKTRGQQVTLSCSPISGHRSVSWYQQTPGQGLQFLFEYFSETQRNKGNFPGRFSGRQFSNSRSEMNVSTLELGDSALYLCASSLIGGRVPNEQFFGPGTRLTVL.

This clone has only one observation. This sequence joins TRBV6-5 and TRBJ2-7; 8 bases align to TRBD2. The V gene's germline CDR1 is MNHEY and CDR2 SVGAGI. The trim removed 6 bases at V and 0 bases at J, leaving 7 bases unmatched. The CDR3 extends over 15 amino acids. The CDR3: CASRASGLSSYEQYF. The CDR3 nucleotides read TGTGCCAGCAGGGCTAGCGGGCTAAGCTCCTACGAGCAGTACTTC.

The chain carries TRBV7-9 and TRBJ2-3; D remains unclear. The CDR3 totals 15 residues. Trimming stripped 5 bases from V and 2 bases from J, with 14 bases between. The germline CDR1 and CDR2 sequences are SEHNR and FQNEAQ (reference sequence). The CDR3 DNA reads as TGTGCCAGCAGCATTTACGGCGGTACCACAGATACGCAGTATTTT. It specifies CASSIYGGTTDTQYF.

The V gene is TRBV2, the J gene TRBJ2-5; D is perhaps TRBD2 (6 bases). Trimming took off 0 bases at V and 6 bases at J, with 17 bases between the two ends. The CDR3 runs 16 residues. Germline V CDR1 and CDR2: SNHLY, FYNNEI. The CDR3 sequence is CASSEAVAGGWQTQYF. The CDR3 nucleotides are TGTGCCAGCAGTGAAGCGGTGGCCGGGGGTTGGCAGACCCAGTACTTC. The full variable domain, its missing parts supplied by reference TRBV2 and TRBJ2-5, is EPEVTQTPSHQVTQMGQEVILRCVPISNHLYFYWYRQILGQKVEFLVSFYNNEISEKSEIFDDQFSVERPDGSNFTLKIRSTKLEDSAMYFCASSEAVAGGWQTQYFGPGTRLLVL.

In nucleotides, the CDR3 is TGTGCCAGCAGCTACGGAAACACCATATATTTT. Residues: CASSYGNTIYF. The chain joins TRBV11-2 to TRBJ1-3; D unresolved. V was cut by 4 bases and J by 4 bases, with 2 bases left in between. This CDR3 is built from 11 residues. Per the germline V gene, CDR1 is SGHAT and CDR2 is FQNNGV.

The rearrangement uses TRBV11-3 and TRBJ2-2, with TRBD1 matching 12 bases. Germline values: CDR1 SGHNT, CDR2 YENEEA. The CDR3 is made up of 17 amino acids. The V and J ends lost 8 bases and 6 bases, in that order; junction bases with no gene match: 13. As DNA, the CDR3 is TGTGCCAGCCGAACCGGGACAGGGGGCGATCTTCCCGGGGAGCTGTTTTTT. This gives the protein CASRTGTGGDLPGELFF.

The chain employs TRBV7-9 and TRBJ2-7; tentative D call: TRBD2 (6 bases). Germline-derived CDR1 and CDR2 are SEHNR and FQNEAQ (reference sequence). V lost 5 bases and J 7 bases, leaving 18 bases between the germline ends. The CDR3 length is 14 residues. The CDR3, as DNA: TGTGCCAGCAGCCGCGGGACGGGCGGCCCGGAGCAGTACTTC. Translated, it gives CASSRGTGGPEQYF.

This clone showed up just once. The chain's CDR3 is CASSRQGADTQYF. The CDR3 coding sequence is TGTGCCAGCAGTAGACAGGGGGCAGATACGCAGTATTTT. The rearrangement joins TRBV25-1 to TRBJ2-3; 9 positions match TRBD1. Germline assignment: CDR1 MGHDK and CDR2 SYGVNS. This CDR3 region has 13 residues. Trimming took 5 bases from V and 4 from J; bases not matched to a gene: 1. The full variable domain, its missing parts supplied by reference TRBV25-1 and TRBJ2-3, is EADIYQTPRYLVIGTGKKITLECSQTMGHDKMYWYQQDPGMELHLIHYSYGVNSTEKGDLSSESTVSRIRTEHFPLTLESARPSHTSQYLCASSRQGADTQYFGPGTRLTVL.

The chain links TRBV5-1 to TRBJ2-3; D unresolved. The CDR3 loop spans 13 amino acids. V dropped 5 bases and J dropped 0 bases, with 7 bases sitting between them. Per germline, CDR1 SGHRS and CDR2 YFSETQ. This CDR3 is CASRPTSTDTQYF. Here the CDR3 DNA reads TGCGCCAGCAGGCCTACTAGCACAGATACGCAGTATTTT.

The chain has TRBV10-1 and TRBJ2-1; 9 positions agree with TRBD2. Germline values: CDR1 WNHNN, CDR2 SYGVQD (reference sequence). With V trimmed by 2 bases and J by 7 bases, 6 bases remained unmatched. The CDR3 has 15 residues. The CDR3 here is CASSENPTSGNEQFF. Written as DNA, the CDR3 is TGCGCCAGCAGTGAGAATCCCACTAGCGGGAATGAGCAGTTCTTC.

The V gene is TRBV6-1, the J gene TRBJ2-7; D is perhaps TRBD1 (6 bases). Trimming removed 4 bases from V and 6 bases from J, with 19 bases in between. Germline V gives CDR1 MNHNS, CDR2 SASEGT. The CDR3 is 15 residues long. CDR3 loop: CASSGRQAQVGEQYF. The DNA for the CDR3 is TGTGCCAGCAGTGGACGACAGGCCCAGGTAGGCGAGCAGTACTTC.

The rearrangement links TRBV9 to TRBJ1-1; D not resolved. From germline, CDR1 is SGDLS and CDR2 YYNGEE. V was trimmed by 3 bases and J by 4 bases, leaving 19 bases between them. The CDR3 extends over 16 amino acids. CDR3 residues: CASSDLLGGSSTEAFF. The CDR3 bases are TGTGCCAGCAGCGACCTACTAGGTGGTAGTAGCACTGAAGCTTTCTTT. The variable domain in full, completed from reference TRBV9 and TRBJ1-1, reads DSGVTQTPKHLITATGQRVTLRCSPRSGDLSVYWYQQSLDQGLQFLIQYYNGEERAKGNILERFSAQQFPDLHSELNLSSLELGDSALYFCASSDLLGGSSTEAFFGQGTRLTVV.

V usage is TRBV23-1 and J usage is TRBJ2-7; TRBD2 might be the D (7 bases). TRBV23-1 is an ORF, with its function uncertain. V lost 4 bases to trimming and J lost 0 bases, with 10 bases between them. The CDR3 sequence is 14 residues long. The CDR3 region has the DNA TGCGCCAGCAGTCTTGCGGGGGCCTCCTACGAGCAGTACTTC. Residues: CASSLAGASYEQYF.

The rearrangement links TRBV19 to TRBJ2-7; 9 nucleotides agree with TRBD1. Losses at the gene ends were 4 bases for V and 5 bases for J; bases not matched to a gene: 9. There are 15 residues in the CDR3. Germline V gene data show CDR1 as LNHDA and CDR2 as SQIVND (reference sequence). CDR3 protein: CASSKTGTGFDEQYF. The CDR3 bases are TGTGCCAGTAGTAAGACCGGGACAGGGTTCGACGAGCAGTACTTC.

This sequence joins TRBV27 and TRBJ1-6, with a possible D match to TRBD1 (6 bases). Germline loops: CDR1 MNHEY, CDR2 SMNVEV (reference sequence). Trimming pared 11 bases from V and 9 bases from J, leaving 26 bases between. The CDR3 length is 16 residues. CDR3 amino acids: CAARASGGRRRSPLHF. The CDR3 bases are TGTGCCGCAAGAGCCTCGGGGGGCCGTCGTCGTTCACCCCTCCACTTT.

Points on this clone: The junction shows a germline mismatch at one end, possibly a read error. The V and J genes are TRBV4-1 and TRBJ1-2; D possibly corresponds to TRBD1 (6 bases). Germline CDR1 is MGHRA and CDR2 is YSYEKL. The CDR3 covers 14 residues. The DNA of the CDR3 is TGCGCGAGCACTTGGGCAGGGGATAACTATGGCTACACCTTC. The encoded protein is CASTWAGDNYGYTF.

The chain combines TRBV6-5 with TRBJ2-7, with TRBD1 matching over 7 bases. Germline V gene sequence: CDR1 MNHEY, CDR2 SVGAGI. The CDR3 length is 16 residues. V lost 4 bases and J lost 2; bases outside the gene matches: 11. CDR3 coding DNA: TGTGCCAGCAGTTGGGGCGACAGGGTTTCGACCTACGAGCAGTACTTC. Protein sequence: CASSWGDRVSTYEQYF.

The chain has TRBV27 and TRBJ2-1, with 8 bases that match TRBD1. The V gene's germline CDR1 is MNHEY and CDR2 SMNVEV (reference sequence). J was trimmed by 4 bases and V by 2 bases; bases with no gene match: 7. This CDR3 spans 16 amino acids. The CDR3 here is CASSLQGAIKYNEQFF. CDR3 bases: TGTGCCAGCAGTTTACAGGGGGCGATTAAATACAATGAGCAGTTCTTC.

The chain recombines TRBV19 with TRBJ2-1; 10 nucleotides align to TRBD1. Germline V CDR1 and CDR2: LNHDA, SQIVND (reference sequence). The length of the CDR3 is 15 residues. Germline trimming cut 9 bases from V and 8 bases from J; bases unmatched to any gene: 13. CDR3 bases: TGTGCCAGCACCCTTAGCCGGGACAGGGGCCATGAGCAGTTCTTC. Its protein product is CASTLSRDRGHEQFF.

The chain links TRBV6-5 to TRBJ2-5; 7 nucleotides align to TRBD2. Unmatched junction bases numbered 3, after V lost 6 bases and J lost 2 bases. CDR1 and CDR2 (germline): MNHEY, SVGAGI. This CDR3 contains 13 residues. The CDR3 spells CASSAGGQETQYF. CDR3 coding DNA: TGTGCCAGCAGCGCCGGGGGGCAAGAGACCCAGTACTTC.

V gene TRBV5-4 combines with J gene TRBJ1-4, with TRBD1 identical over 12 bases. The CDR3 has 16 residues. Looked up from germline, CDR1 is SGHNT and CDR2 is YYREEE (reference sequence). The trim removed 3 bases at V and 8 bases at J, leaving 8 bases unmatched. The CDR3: CASSSGTGGPIEKLFF. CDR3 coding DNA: TGTGCCAGCAGCTCTGGGACAGGGGGCCCCATCGAAAAACTGTTTTTT.

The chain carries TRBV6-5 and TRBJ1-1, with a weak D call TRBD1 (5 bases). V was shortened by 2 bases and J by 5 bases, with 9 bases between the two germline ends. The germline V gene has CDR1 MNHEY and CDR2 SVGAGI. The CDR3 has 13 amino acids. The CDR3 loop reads CASSYRSGTEAFF. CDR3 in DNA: TGTGCCAGCAGTTACAGGTCAGGGACTGAAGCTTTCTTT.

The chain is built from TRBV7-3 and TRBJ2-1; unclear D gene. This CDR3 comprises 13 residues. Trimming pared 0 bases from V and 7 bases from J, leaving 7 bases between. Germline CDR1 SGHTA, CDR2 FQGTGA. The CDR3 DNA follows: TGTGCCAGCAGCTTAACTTTTGGGAATGAGCAGTTCTTC. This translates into CASSLTFGNEQFF.